This T cell receptor (beta chain) originates from a study of blood T cells in healthy people across ages. Concerning this clonotype itself: Its antigen is unknown.

Together with a sample-barcoded 5' primer, a J-beta primer mix was included in a second PCR lasting roughly 6 to 12 cycles. TCRdb reprocessed the 5' RACE reads with MiXCR, giving one entry per CDR3 protein. The sample carries roughly 800,000 distinct CDR3 sequences, roughly 60% recorded once. Peripheral blood from each donor was collected in a volume of approximately 9.5 milliliters. CDR1 ENHRY and CDR2 SYGVKD come from the germline V gene. The CDR3 has 13 residues. Trimming cost V 10 bases and J 6 bases; bases outside gene matches: 8. General study results and limits: Age brought a roughly linear fall in TCR beta diversity measured per million T cells. Among long-lived donors, naive CD4+ cells were more numerous and diversity higher than in aged donors.

Sequenced input: blood. The chain combines TRBV10-3 with TRBJ2-7; 11 nucleotides match TRBD1. The receptor was derived from a man aged 25-45 years in good health. CDR3 region: CATRDRGVPEQYF. CDR3 sequence (DNA): TGTGCCACCCGGGACAGGGGGGTTCCCGAGCAGTACTTC.